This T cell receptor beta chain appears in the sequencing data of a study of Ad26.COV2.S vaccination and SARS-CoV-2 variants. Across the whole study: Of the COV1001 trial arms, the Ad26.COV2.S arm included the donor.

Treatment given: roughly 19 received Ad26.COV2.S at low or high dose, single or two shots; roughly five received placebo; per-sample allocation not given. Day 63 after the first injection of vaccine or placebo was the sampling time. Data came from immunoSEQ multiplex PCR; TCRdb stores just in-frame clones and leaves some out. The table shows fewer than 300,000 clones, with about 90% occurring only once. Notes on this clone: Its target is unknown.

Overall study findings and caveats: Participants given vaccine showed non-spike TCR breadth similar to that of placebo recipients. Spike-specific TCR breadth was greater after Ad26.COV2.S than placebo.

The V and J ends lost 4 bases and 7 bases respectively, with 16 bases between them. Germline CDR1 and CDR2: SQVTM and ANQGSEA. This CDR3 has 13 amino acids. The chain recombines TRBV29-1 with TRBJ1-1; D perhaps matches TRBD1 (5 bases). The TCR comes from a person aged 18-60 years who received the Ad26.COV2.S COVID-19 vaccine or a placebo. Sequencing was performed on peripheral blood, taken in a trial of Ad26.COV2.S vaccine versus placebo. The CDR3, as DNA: TGCAGCGTTGTGTCGTGGAGGACAAATGAAGCTTTCTTT. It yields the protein CSVVSWRTNEAFF.